This TCR beta chain was observed in a study of cytomegalovirus exposure and HLA in healthy donors. Study-wide results and limits: Testing in vitro showed a few CMV-associated chains specific for CMV antigens. The productive fraction for most TCR beta V segments was about 90% or about 30% in an earlier analysis. Published work reported that the classifier diagnosed cytomegalovirus status with high specificity and sensitivity.

Both 60 Vbeta primers and 13 Jbeta primers went into the PCR. TCRdb's copy holds only in-frame clones and misses some; the assay was immunoSEQ multiplex PCR. The sample has roughly 84,000 clones, and its top ten clones hold 0.58%. In regard to this clone: Antigen unknown.

Sequences were obtained from PBMCs. This clonotype originated in a man aged 50-60 years in good health and CMV-seronegative.

CDR3 DNA: TGTGCCAGCAGGAAGGACAGCCCAAGTCAGCCCCAGCATTTT. It yields the protein CASRKDSPSQPQHF. V and J are TRBV27 and TRBJ1-5; D might be TRBD1 (6 bases). CDR3 length equals 14 residues. The V and J ends lost 6 bases and 6 bases respectively, with 15 bases between them. The germline V gene has CDR1 MNHEY and CDR2 SMNVEV (reference sequence).